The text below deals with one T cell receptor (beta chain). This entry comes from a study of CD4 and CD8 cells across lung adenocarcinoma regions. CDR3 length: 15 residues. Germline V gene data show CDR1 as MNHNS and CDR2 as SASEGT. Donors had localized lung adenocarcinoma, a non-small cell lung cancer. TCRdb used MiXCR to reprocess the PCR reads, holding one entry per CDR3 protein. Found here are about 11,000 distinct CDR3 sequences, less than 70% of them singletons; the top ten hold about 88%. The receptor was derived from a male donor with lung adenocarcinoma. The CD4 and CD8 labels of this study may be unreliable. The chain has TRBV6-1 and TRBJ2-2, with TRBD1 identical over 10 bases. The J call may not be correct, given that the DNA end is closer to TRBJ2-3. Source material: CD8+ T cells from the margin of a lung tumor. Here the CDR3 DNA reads TGTGCCAGCAGCGGACGGCCGGTTGGGACAGGGGAGCAGTATTTT. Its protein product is CASSGRPVGTGEQYF.